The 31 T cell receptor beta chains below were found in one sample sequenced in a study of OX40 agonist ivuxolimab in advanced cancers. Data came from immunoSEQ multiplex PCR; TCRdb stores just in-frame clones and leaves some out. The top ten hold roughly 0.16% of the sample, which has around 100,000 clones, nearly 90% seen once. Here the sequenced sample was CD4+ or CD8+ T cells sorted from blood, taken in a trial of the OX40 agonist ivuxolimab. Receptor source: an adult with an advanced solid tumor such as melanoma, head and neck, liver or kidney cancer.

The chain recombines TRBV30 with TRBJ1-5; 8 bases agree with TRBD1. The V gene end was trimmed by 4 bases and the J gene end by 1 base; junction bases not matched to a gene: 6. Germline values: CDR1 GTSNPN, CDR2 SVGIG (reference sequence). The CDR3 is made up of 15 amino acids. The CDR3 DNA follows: TGTGCCTGGAAAATTGGACAGGGCAGCAATCAGCCCCAGCATTTT. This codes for CAWKIGQGSNQPQHF.

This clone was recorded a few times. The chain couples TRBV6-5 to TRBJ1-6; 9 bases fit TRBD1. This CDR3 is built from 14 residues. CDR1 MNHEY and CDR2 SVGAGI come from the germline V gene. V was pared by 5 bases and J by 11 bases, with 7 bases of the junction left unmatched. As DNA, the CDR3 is TGTGCCAGCAGTCTAGGACAGGGGAAGACACCCCTCCACTTT. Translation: CASSLGQGKTPLHF.

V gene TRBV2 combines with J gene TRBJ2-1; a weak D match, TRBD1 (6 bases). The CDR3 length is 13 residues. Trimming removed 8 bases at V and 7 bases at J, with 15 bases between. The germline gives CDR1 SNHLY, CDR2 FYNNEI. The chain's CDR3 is CASFGRGWNEQFF. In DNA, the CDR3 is TGTGCCAGCTTCGGCAGGGGATGGAATGAGCAGTTCTTC.

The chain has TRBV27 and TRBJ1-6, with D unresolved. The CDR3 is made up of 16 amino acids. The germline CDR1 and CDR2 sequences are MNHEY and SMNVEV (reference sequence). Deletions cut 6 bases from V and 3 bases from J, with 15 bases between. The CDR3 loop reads CASSPLGLYYNSPLHF. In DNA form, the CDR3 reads TGTGCCAGCAGCCCCCTAGGGTTGTACTATAATTCACCCCTCCACTTT.

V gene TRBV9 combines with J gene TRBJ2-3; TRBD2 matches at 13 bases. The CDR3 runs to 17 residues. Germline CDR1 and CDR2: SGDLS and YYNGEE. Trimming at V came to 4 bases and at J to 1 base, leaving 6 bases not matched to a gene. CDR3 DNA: TGTGCCAGCAGCACGGGACTAGCGGGGCTTGGCACAGATACGCAGTATTTT. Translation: CASSTGLAGLGTDTQYF.

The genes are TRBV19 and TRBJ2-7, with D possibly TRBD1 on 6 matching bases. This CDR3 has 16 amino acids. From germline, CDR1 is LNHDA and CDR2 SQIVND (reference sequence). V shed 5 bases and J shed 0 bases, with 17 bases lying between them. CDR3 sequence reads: CASSPLGAPSSYEQYF. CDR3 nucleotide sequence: TGTGCCAGTAGTCCCCTGGGGGCGCCTAGCTCCTACGAGCAGTACTTC.

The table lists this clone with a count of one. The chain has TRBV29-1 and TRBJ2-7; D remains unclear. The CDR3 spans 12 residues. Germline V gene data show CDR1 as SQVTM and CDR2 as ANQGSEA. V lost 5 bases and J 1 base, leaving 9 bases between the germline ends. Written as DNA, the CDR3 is TGCAGCGTTTCGGACGGATCCTACGAGCAGTACTTC. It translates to CSVSDGSYEQYF.

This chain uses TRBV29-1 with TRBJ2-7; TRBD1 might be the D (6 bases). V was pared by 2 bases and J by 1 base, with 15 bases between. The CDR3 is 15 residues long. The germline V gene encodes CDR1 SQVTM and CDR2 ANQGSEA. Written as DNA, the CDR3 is TGCAGCGTTGAAACCCCCAGAGGGGGTTCCTACGAGCAGTACTTC. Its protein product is CSVETPRGGSYEQYF.

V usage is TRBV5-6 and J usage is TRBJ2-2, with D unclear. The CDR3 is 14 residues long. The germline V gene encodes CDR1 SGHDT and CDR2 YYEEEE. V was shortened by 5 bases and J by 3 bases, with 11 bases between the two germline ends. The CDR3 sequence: CASRRNPDTGELFF. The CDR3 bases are TGTGCCAGCAGACGAAACCCCGACACCGGGGAGCTGTTTTTT.

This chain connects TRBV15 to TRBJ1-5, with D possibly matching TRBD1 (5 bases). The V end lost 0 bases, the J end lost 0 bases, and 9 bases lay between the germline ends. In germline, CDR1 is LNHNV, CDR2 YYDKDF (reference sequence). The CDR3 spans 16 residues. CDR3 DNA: TGTGCCACCAGCAGAGAACAGGTGTATAGCAATCAGCCCCAGCATTTT. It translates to CATSREQVYSNQPQHF. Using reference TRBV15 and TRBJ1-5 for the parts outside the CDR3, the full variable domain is DAMVIQNPRYQVTQFGKPVTLSCSQTLNHNVMYWYQQKSSQAPKLLFHYYDKDFNNEADTPDNFQSRRPNTSFCFLDIRSPGLGDTAMYLCATSREQVYSNQPQHFGDGTRLSIL.

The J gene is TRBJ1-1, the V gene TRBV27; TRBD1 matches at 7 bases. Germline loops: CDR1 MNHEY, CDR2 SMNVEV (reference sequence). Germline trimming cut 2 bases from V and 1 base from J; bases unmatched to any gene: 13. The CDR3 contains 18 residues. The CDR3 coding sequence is TGTGCCAGCAGTTTAAGGTCGGGGGCCCAGGGGGAGAACACTGAAGCTTTCTTT. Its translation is CASSLRSGAQGENTEAFF.

The CDR3 protein is CAWRVGPQREQYF. CDR3 bases: TGTGCCTGGAGGGTGGGGCCCCAGCGGGAGCAGTACTTC. The V gene is TRBV30, the J gene TRBJ2-7, with D perhaps assigned TRBD1 or TRBD2 (5 bases each). Germline CDR1 and CDR2: GTSNPN and SVGIG (reference sequence). Trimming shortened V by 3 bases and J by 7 bases, and 16 bases separated the two germline ends. The CDR3 length is 13 residues. The variable domain in full, completed from reference TRBV30 and TRBJ2-7, reads SQTIHQWPATLVQPVGSPLSLECTVEGTSNPNLYWYRQAAGRGLQLLFYSVGIGQISSEVPQNLSASRPQDRQFILSSKKLLLSDSGFYLCAWRVGPQREQYFGPGTRLTVT.

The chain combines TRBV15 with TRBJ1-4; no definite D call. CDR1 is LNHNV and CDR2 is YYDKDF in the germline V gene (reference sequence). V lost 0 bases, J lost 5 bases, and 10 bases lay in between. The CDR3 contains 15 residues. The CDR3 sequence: CATSRDLLGNEKLFF. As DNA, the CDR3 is TGTGCCACCAGCAGAGACCTATTGGGAAATGAAAAACTGTTTTTT.

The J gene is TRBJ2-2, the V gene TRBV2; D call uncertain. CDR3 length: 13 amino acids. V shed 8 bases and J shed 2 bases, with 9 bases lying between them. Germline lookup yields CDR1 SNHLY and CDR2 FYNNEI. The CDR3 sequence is CASSRVNTGELFF. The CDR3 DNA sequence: TGTGCCAGCTCTAGGGTTAACACCGGGGAGCTGTTTTTT.

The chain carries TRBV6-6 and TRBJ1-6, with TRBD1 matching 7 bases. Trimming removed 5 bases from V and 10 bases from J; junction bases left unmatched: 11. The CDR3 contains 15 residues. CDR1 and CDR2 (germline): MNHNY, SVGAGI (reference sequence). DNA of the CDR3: TGTGCCAGCAGTGCAGGGACAGCGTCTCAATCACCCCTCCACTTT. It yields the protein CASSAGTASQSPLHF.

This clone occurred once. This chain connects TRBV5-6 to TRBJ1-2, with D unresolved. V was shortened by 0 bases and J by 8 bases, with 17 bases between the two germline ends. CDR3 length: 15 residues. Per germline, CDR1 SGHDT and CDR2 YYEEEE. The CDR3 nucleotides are TGTGCCAGCAGCTTGGGGTTTTCACAAGGGAGAGGCTACACCTTC. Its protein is CASSLGFSQGRGYTF. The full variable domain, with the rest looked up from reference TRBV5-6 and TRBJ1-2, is DAGVTQSPTHLIKTRGQQVTLRCSPKSGHDTVSWYQQALGQGPQFIFQYYEEEERQRGNFPDRFSGHQFPNYSSELNVNALLLGDSALYLCASSLGFSQGRGYTFGSGTRLTVV.

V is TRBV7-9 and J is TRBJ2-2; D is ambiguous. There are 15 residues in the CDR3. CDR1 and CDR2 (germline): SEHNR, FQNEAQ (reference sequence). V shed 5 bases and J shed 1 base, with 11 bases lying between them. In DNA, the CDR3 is TGTGCCAGCAGCCAACCCAGCAGGAACACCGGGGAGCTGTTTTTT. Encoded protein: CASSQPSRNTGELFF.

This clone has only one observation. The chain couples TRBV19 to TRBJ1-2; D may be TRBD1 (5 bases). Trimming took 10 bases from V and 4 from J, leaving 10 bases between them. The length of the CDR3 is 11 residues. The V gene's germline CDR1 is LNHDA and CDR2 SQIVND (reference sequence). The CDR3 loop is CATRGFYGYTF. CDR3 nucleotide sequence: TGTGCCACTAGGGGATTCTATGGCTACACCTTC. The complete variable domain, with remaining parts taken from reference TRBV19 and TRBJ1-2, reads DGGITQSPKYLFRKEGQNVTLSCEQNLNHDAMYWYRQDPGQGLRLIYYSQIVNDFQKGDIAEGYSVSREKKESFPLTVTSAQKNPTAFYLCATRGFYGYTFGSGTRLTVV.

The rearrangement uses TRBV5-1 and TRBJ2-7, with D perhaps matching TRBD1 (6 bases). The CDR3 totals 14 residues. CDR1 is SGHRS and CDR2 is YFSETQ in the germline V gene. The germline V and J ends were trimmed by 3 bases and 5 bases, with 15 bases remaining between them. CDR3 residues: CASSSAQTGHEQYF. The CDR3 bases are TGCGCCAGCAGCTCCGCCCAGACAGGCCACGAGCAGTACTTC.

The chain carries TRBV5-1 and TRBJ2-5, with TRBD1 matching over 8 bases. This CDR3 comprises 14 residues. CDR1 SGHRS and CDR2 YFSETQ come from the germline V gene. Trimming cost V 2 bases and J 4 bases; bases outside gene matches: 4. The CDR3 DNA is TGCGCCAGCAGCTTTACCGACAGGGGAGAGACCCAGTACTTC. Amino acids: CASSFTDRGETQYF.

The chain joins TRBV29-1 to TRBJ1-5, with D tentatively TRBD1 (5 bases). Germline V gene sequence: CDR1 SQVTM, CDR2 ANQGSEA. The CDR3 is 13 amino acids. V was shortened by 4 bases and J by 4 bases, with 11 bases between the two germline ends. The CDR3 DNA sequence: TGCAGCGTTGGAAGCAGGGAAAATCAGCCCCAGCATTTT. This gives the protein CSVGSRENQPQHF.

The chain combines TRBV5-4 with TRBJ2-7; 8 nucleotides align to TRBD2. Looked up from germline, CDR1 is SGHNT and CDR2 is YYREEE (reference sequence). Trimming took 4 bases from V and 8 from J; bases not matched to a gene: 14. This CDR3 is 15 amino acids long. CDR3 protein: CASSPKAAGARKQYF. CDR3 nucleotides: TGTGCCAGCAGCCCCAAGGCAGCGGGAGCGAGGAAGCAGTACTTC.

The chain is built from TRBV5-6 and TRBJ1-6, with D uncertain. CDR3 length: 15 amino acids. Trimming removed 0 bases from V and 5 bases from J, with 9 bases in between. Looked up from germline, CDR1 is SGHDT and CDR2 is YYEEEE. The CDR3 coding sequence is TGTGCCAGCAGCTTGGAGGGCAGAGATAATTCACCCCTCCACTTT. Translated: CASSLEGRDNSPLHF.

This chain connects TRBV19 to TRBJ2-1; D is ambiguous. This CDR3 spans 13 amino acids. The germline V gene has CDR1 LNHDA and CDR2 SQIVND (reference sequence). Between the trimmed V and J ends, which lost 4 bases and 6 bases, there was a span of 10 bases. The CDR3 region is CASSRGWGNEQFF. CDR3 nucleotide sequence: TGTGCCAGTAGTAGGGGATGGGGCAATGAGCAGTTCTTC. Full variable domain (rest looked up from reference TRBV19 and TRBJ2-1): DGGITQSPKYLFRKEGQNVTLSCEQNLNHDAMYWYRQDPGQGLRLIYYSQIVNDFQKGDIAEGYSVSREKKESFPLTVTSAQKNPTAFYLCASSRGWGNEQFFGPGTRLTVL.

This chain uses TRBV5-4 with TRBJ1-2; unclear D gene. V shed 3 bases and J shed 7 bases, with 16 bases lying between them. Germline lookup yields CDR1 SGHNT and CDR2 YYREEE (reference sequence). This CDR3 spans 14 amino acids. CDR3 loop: CASSSQDLISGYTF. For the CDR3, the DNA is TGTGCCAGCAGCTCCCAGGACCTTATTAGTGGCTACACCTTC.

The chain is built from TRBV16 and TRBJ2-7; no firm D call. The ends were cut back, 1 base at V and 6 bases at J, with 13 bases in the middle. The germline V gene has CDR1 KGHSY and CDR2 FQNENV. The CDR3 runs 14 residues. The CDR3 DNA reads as TGTGCCAGCAGCCAATTCAGCCGTGGCCCCGAGCAGTACTTC. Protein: CASSQFSRGPEQYF.

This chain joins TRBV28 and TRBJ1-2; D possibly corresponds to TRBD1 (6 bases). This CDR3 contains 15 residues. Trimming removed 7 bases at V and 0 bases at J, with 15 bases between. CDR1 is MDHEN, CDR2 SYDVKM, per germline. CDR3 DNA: TGTGCCAGCACCAGGGGACGCCCGGCTAACTATGGCTACACCTTC. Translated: CASTRGRPANYGYTF.

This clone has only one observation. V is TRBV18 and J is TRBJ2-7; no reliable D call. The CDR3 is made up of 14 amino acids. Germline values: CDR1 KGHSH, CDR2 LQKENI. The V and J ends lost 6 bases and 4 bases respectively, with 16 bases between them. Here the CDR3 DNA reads TGTGCCAGCTCCCCGTCTCAACCCGGTTACGAGCAGTACTTC. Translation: CASSPSQPGYEQYF.

CDR3: CASSPTSGRVAEQFF. CDR3 bases: TGTGCCAGCAGCCCAACTAGCGGGAGGGTAGCTGAGCAGTTCTTC. V and J are TRBV9 and TRBJ2-1, with TRBD2 matching over 13 bases. CDR1 and CDR2 from the germline V gene are SGDLS and YYNGEE. The CDR3 spans 15 residues. With V trimmed by 4 bases and J by 9 bases, 7 bases remained unmatched.

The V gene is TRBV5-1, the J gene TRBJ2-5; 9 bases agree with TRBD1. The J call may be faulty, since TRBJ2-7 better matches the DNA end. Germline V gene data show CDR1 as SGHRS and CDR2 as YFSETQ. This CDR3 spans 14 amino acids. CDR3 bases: TGCGCCAGCAGCTGGGGGACAGGGACCGACGAGCAGTACTTC. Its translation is CASSWGTGTDEQYF.

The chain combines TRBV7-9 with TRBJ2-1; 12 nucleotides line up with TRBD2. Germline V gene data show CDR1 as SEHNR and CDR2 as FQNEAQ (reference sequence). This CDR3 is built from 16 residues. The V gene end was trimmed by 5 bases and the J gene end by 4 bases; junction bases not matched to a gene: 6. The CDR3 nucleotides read TGTGCCAGCAGCCTTACTAGCGGGGGGCTATACAATGAGCAGTTCTTC. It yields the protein CASSLTSGGLYNEQFF.